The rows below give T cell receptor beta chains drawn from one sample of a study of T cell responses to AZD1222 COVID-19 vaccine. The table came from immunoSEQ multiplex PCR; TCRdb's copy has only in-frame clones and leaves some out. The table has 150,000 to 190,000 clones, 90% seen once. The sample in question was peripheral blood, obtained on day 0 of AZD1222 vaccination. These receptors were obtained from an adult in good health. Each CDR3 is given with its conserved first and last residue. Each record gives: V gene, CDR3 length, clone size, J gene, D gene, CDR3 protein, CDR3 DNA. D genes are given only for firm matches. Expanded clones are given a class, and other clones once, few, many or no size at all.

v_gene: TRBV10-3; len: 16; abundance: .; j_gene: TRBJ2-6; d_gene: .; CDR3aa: CAISESWSSGANVLTF; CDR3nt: TGTGCCATCAGTGAGTCTTGGAGCTCTGGGGCCAACGTCCTGACTTTC
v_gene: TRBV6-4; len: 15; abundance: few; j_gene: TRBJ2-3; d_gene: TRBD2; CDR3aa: CASSDSAGGADTQYF; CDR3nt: TGTGCCAGCAGTGACTCAGCGGGAGGCGCAGATACGCAGTATTTT
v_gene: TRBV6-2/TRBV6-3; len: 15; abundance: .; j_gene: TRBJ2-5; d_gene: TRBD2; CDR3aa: CASSSPGTSVETQYF; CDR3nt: TGTGCCAGCAGCTCTCCGGGGACTAGCGTAGAGACCCAGTACTTC
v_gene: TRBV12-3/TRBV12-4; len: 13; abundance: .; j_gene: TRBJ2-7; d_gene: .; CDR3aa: CASSFGRIYEQYF; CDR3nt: TGTGCCAGCAGTTTCGGGAGAATCTACGAGCAGTACTTC
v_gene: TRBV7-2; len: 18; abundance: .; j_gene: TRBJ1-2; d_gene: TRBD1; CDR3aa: CASSFIRDRERGNYGYTF; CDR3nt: TGTGCCAGCAGCTTCATCCGGGACAGGGAAAGAGGAAACTATGGCTACACCTTC
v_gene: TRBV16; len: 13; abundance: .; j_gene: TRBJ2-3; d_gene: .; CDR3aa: CASSQRSTDTQYF; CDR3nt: TGTGCCAGCAGCCAACGGAGCACAGATACGCAGTATTTT
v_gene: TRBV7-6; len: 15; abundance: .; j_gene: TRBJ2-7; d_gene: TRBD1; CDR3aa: CASSPDRGRSYEQYF; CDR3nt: TGTGCCAGCAGCCCTGACAGGGGGAGGTCCTACGAGCAGTACTTC
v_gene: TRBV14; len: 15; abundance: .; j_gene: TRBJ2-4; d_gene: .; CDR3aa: CASSHGTLAKNIQYF; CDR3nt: TGTGCCAGCAGCCATGGGACACTAGCCAAAAACATTCAGTACTTC
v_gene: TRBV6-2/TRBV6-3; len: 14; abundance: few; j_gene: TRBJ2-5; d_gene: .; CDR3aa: CASSPGLATETQYF; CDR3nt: TGTGCCAGCAGTCCCGGACTTGCGACGGAGACCCAGTACTTC
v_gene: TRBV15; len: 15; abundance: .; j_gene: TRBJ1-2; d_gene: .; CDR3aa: CATSRDRGGEMGYTF; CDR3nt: TGTGCCACCAGCAGAGATCGGGGAGGGGAGATGGGCTACACCTTC
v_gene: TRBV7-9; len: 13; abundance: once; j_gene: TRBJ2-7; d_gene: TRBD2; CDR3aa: CASSLDVSGLAAF; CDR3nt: TGTGCCAGCAGCTTGGATGTAAGTGGACTAGCGGCGTTC
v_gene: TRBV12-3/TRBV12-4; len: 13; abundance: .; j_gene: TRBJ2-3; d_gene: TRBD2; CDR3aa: CASERGGADTQYF; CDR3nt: TGTGCCAGCGAACGGGGGGGCGCAGATACGCAGTATTTT
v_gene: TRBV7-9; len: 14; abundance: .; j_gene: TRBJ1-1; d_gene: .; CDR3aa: CASSLEGSLTEAFF; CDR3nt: TGTGCCAGCAGCTTAGAGGGCTCGCTCACTGAAGCTTTCTTT
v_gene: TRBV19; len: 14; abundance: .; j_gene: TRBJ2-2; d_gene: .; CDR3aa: CASSPAGASGELFF; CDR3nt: TGTGCCAGTAGTCCCGCAGGGGCATCCGGGGAGCTGTTTTTT
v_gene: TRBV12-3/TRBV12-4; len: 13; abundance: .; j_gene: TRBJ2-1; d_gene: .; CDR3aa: CASSFVGYNEQFF; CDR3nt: TGTGCCAGCAGTTTCGTAGGGTACAATGAGCAGTTCTTC
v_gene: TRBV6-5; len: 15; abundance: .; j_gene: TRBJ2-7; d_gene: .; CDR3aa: CASSYRDTINYEQYF; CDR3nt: TGTGCCAGCAGCTACCGGGACACCATTAACTACGAGCAGTACTTC
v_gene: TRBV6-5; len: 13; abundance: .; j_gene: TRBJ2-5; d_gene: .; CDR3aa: CASSYVAKETQYF; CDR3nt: TGTGCCAGCAGTTATGTTGCTAAAGAGACCCAGTACTTC
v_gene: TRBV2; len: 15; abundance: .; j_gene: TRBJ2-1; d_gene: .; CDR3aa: CASSEGSSSYNEQFF; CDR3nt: TGTGCCAGCAGTGAAGGGTCCAGCTCCTACAATGAGCAGTTCTTC
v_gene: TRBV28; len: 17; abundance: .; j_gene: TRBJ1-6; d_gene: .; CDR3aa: CASSFIPGIRRISPLHF; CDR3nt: TGTGCCAGCAGTTTTATACCCGGGATACGGCGGATATCACCCCTCCACTTT
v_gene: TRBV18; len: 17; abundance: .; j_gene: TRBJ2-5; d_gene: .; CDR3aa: CASSEARTPWEKETQYF; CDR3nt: TGTGCCAGCTCAGAAGCCCGGACTCCCTGGGAAAAAGAGACCCAGTACTTC
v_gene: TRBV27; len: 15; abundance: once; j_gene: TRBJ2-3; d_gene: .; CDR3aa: CASSSPLAPPDTQYF; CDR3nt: TGTGCCAGCAGTTCACCCCTGGCCCCCCCAGATACGCAGTATTTT
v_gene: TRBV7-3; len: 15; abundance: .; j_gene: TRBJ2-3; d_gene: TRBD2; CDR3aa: CASSFTSASTDTQYF; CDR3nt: TGTGCCAGCAGCTTTACTAGCGCCAGCACAGATACGCAGTATTTT
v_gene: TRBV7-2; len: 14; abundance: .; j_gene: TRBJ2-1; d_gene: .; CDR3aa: CASSLTEGYNEQFF; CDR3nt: TGTGCCAGCAGCTTAACAGAAGGCTACAATGAGCAGTTCTTC
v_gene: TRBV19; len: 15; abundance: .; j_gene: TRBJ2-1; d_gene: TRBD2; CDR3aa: CASSLGLAWYNEQFF; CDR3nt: TGTGCCAGTAGTCTGGGACTAGCTTGGTACAATGAGCAGTTCTTC
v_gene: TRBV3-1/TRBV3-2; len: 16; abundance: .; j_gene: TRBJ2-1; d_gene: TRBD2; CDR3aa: CASSQVKGLARNEQFF; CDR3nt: TGTGCCAGCAGCCAAGTCAAGGGACTAGCGAGGAATGAGCAGTTCTTC
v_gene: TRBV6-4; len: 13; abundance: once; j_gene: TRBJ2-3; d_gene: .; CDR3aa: CASSDEKADTQYF; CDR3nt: TGTGCCAGCAGTGACGAAAAAGCAGATACGCAGTATTTT
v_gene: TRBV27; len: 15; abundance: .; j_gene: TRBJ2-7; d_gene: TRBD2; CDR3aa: CASSQGRAGDREQYF; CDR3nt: TGTGCCAGCAGCCAAGGACGAGCGGGAGATCGCGAGCAGTACTTC
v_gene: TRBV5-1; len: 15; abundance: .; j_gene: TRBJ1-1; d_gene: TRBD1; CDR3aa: CASSQQDREVPEAFF; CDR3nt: TGCGCCAGCAGCCAACAGGACAGGGAAGTCCCTGAAGCTTTCTTT
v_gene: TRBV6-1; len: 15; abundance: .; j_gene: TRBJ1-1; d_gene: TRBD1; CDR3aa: CASSMTQGVNTEAFF; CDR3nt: TGTGCCAGCAGTATGACACAGGGGGTGAACACTGAAGCTTTCTTT
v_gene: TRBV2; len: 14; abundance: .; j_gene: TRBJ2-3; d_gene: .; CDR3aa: CASSLGRGTDTQYF; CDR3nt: TGTGCCAGCAGCCTCGGGCGGGGCACAGATACGCAGTATTTT
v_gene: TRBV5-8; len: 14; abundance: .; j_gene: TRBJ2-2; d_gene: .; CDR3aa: CASSLGGSTGELFF; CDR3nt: TGTGCCAGCAGCTTGGGGGGGAGTACCGGGGAGCTGTTTTTT
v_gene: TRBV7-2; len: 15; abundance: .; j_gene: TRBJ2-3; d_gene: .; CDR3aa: CASRPTRGRTDTQYF; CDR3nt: TGTGCCAGCAGGCCGACAAGGGGACGCACAGATACGCAGTATTTT
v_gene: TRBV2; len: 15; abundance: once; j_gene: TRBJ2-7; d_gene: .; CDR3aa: CASRQKWGVRYEQYF; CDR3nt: TGTGCCAGCAGACAGAAGTGGGGGGTTCGGTACGAGCAGTACTTC
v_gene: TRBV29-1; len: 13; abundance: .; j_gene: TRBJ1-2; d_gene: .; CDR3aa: CSVDAKRNYGYTF; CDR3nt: TGCAGCGTTGATGCGAAGCGAAACTATGGCTACACCTTC
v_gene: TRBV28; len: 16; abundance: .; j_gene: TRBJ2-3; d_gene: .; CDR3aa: CASSLPPRGPTDTQYF; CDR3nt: TGTGCCAGCAGTTTACCCCCCAGGGGCCCCACAGATACGCAGTATTTT
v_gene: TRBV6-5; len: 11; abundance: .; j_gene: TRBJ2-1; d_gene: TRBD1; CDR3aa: CAITGGIEQFF; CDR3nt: TGTGCCATCACAGGGGGAATCGAGCAGTTCTTC
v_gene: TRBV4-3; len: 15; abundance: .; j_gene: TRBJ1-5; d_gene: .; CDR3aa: CASSADLYSNQPQHF; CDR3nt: TGCGCCAGCAGCGCCGACCTATATAGCAATCAGCCCCAGCATTTT
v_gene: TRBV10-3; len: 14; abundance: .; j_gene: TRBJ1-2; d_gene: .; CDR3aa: CAISEGPGFYGYTF; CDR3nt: TGTGCCATCAGTGAGGGGCCAGGGTTCTATGGCTACACCTTC
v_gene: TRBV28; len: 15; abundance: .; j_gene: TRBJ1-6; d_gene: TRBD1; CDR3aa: CASSSGQATNSPLHF; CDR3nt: TGTGCCAGCAGCTCGGGACAGGCCACAAATTCACCCCTCCACTTT
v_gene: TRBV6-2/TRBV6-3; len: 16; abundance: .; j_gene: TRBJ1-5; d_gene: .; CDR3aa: CASSYPRQTSNQPQHF; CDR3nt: TGTGCCAGCAGTTACCCTAGACAGACTAGCAATCAGCCCCAGCATTTT
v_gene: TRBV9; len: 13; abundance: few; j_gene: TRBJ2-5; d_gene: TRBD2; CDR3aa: CASSSGGMETQYF; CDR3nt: TGTGCCAGCAGCTCCGGGGGGATGGAGACCCAGTACTTC
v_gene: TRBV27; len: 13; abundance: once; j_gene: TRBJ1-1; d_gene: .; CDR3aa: CASSPLTDTEAFF; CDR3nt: TGTGCCAGCAGTCCCCTGACAGACACTGAAGCTTTCTTT
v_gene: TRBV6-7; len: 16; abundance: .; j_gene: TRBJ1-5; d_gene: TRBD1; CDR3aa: CASSPRHLQGYQPQHF; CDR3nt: TGTGCCAGCAGTCCCCGACACCTACAGGGGTATCAGCCCCAGCATTTT
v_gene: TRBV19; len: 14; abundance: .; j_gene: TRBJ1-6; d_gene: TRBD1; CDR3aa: CASSRDSQNSPLHF; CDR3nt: TGTGCCAGTTCACGGGACAGCCAAAATTCACCCCTCCACTTT
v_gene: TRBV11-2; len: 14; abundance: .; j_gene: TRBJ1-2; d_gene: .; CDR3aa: CASSLESGRSGYTF; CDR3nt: TGTGCCAGCAGCTTAGAGTCTGGGCGTAGTGGCTACACCTTC
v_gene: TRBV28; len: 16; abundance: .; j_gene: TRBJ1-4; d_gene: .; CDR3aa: CASSGPRRVTNEKLFF; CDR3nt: TGTGCCAGCAGCGGCCCCCGGAGGGTGACTAATGAAAAACTGTTTTTT
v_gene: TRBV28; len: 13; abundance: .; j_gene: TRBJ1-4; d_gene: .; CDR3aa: CASRDGNNEKLFF; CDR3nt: TGTGCCAGCAGGGACGGAAATAATGAAAAACTGTTTTTT
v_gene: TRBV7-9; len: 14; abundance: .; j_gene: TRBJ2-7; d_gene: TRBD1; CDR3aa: CASSSVTGGYEQYF; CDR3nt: TGTGCCAGCAGCTCTGTGACAGGGGGTTACGAGCAGTACTTC
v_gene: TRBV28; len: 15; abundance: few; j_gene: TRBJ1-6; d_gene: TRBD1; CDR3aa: CASSMGTGGVSPLHF; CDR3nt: TGTGCCAGCAGCATGGGTACAGGGGGCGTCTCACCCCTCCACTTT
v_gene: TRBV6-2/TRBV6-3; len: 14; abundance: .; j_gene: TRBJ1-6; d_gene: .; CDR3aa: CASSRNQGNSPLHF; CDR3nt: TGTGCCAGCAGTAGGAATCAGGGGAATTCACCCCTCCACTTT